The clone carrying this T cell receptor beta chain has ten or more counts. This specimen belongs to a study of early T cells in non-severe SARS-CoV-2 infection. A single record per CDR3 protein comes from TCRdb applying MiXCR to the 5' RACE reads. The table records about 21,000 distinct CDR3 sequences, 4.5% to 5% of them present only once. Trimming cost V 7 bases and J 1 base, with 8 bases left between them. Germline-derived CDR1 and CDR2 are MNHEY and SVGEGT. The length of the CDR3 is 13 residues. Sequencing was performed on whole blood. The rearrangement joins TRBV6-2 or TRBV6-3 to TRBJ1-5; TRBD1 might be the D (5 bases). This receptor was obtained from an adult who was a healthcare worker with PCR-confirmed SARS-CoV-2 infection or an uninfected control (not recorded which). CDR3 nucleotide sequence: TGTGCCAGCACCGACAGAAGCAATCAGCCCCAGCATTTT. It is translated as CASTDRSNQPQHF.